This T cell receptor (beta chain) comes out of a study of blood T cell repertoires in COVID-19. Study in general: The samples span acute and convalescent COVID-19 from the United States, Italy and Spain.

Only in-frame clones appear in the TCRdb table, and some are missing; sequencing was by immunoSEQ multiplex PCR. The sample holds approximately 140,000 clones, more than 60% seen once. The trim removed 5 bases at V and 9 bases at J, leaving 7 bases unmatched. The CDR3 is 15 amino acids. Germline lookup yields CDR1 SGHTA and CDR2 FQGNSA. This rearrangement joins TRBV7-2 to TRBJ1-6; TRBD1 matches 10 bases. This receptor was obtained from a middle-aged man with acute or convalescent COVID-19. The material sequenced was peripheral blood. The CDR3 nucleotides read TGTGCCAGCAGCGGGACAGGGGAGGGAAGTTCACCCCTCCACTTT. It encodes CASSGTGEGSSPLHF.